This T cell receptor (beta chain) was recovered during a study of blood T cell repertoires in COVID-19. Study background: T cells, B-cell-depleted T cells, or PBMCs supplied cDNA or gDNA.

TCRdb keeps only in-frame clones here, not all; method: immunoSEQ multiplex PCR. Of approximately 250,000 clones in the sample, around 90% were seen once. This CDR3 region has 16 residues. CDR1 and CDR2 from the germline V gene are SGHTA and FQGNSA. The V segment lost 4 bases and the J segment 2 bases; nucleotides outside the gene matches: 11. The clonotype was recovered from a woman in her seventies with COVID-19, enrolled during active disease. This chain connects TRBV7-2 to TRBJ2-7; TRBD1 aligns across 7 bases. Source material: peripheral blood. CDR3 sequence (DNA): TGTGCCAGCAGCTACAAAACCGGGACAGCACCCTACGAGCAGTACTTC. Encoded protein: CASSYKTGTAPYEQYF.